This TCR beta chain was identified in a study of tumor and adjacent non-tumor tissue in lung cancer. Background on the study: Samples averaged approximately 4.2 million productive TCRbeta reads each.

This clonotype was recorded at least ten times. A modified ARM-PCR protocol with three rounds of nested PCR amplified TCRbeta. TCRdb processed the multiplex PCR reads anew with MiXCR; each CDR3 protein has one entry. The sample includes about 76,000 distinct CDR3 sequences, around 70% of them seen just once. RNA was extracted from bulk tissue without any cell sorting. Germline assignment: CDR1 WSHSY and CDR2 SAAADI. CDR3 length: 13 amino acids. The V and J ends lost 8 bases and 2 bases respectively, with 12 bases between them. Source material: lung tumor tissue. The rearrangement links TRBV10-2 to TRBJ1-1; D possibly corresponds to TRBD1 (5 bases). This receptor was identified in a woman in her 70s with non-small cell lung cancer. The CDR3 loop is CASGHGYNTEAFF. The CDR3 coding sequence is TGCGCCAGCGGACACGGTTATAACACTGAAGCTTTCTTT.